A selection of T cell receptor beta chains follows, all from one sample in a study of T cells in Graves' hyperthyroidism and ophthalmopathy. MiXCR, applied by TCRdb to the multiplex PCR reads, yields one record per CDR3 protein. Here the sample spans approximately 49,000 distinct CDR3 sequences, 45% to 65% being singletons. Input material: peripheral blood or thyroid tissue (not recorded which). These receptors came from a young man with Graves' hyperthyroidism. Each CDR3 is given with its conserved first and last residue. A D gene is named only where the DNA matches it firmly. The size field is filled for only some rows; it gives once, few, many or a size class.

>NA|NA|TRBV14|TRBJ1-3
TGTGCCAGCAGCCAAGATCTGGCGTCCTCTGGAAACACCATATATTTT
CASSQDLASSGNTIYF
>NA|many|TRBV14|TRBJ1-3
TGTGCCAGCAGCCAAGCGGGCAGCTCGTATGGAAACACCATATATTTT
CASSQAGSSYGNTIYF
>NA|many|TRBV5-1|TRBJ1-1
TGCGCCAGCAGCTATTTGGCTGGGCTGAACACTGAAGCTTTCTTT
CASSYLAGLNTEAFF
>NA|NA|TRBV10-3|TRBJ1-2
TGTGCCATCAGGGCCTCTCAGGGTGCGACAGGCTACACCTTC
CAIRASQGATGYTF
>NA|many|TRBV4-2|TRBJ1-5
TGTGCCAGCAGCCAAGGTCTGGTGGCGGGCAATCAGCCCCAGCATTTT
CASSQGLVAGNQPQHF
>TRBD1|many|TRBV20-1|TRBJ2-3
TGCAGTGCTCAGCGAGGGACAGGGGCCTCATATCCAGATACGCAGTATTTT
CSAQRGTGASYPDTQYF
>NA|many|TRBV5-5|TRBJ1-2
TGTGCCAGCAGCTTGAATCCGGGGGGCTATGGCTACACCTTC
CASSLNPGGYGYTF
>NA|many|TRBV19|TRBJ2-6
TGTGCCAGTAGTATAGCGGACGGCTCTGGGGCCAACGTCCTGACTTTC
CASSIADGSGANVLTF
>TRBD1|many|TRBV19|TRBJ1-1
TGTGCCAGTAGTGCTCGACAGGGGAGCACTGAAGCTTTCTTT
CASSARQGSTEAFF
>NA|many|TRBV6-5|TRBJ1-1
TGTGCCAGCAGTTTACTACCAAGAACTGAAGCTTTCTTT
CASSLLPRTEAFF
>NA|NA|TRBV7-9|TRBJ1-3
TGTGCCGGCAGCCAGAACCGAAACACCATATATTTT
CAGSQNRNTIYF
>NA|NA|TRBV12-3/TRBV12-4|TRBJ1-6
TGTGCCAGCAGTTTTCGGGCAGGTCTTTCACCCCTCCACTTT
CASSFRAGLSPLHF
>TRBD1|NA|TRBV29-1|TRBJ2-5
TGCAGCGTTTACAGGGGTGAGACCCAGTACTTC
CSVYRGETQYF
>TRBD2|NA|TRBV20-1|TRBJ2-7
TGCAGTGGATGGCTAGCGGGAGGGACCTACGAGCAGTACTTC
CSGWLAGGTYEQYF
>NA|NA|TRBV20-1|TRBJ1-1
TGCAGTGCTCGCAGGGACACTGAAGCTTTCTTT
CSARRDTEAFF
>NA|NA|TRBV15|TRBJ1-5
TGTGCCACCAGCAGTGAGGTCAGCAATCAGCCCCAGCATTTT
CATSSEVSNQPQHF
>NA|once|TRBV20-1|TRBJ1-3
TGCAGTTCTAGATCCGGAGACTCTGGAAACACCATATATTTT
CSSRSGDSGNTIYF
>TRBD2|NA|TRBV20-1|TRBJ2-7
TGCAGTGCTAGATCACTGACTAGCGGGGGCTACTACGAGCAGTACTTC
CSARSLTSGGYYEQYF
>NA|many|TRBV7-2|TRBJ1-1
TGTGCCAGCAGCTCAACCCTAAACACTGAAGCTTTCTTT
CASSSTLNTEAFF
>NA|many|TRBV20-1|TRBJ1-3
TGCAGTGCTAGTGGCGGAGCTGGAAACACCATATATTTT
CSASGGAGNTIYF
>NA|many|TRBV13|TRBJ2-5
TGTGCCAGCAGTCAACCCGGACATCCTGGGAGGGAGACCCAGTACTTC
CASSQPGHPGRETQYF
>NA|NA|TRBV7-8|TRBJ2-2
TGTGCCAGCAGCTGCTCAGATACCGGGGAGCTGTTTTTT
CASSCSDTGELFF
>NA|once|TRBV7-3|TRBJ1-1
TGTGCCAGCAGCTCCAGGGGAATGGACACTGAAGCTTTCTTT
CASSSRGMDTEAFF
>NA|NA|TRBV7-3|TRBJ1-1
TGTGCCAGCAGCTCAACTCCAGGGAGCACTGAAGCTTTCTTT
CASSSTPGSTEAFF
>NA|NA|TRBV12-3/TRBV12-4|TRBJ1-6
TGTGCCAGCAGTAGCGGAAGGGCAGGGGCATTGGTTTCACCCCTCCACTTT
CASSSGRAGALVSPLHF
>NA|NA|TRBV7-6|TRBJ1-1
TGTGCCAGCAGCCCCCGTAGACACCTGAACACTGAAGCTTTCTTT
CASSPRRHLNTEAFF
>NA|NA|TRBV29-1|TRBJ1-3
TGCAGCGTTGTTCGGGACTCTGGAAACACCATATATTTT
CSVVRDSGNTIYF
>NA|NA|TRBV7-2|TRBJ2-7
TGTGCCAGCAGCTTAAGGGGGGCGCGAGAGCAGTACTTC
CASSLRGAREQYF